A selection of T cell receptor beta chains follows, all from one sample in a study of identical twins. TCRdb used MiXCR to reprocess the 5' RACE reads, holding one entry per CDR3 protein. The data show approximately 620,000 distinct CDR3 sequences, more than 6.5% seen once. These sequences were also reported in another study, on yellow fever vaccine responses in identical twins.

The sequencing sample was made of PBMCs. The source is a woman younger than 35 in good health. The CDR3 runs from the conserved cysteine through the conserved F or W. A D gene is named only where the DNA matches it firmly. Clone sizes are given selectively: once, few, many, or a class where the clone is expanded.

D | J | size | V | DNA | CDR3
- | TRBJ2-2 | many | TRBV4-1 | TGCGCCAGCAGCCAACTCGGTGTTGCGAACACCGGGGAGCTGTTTTTT | CASSQLGVANTGELFF
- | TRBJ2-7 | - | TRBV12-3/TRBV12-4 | TGTGCCAGCAGTGAAAGATTCATCGTGGACGAGCAGTACTTC | CASSERFIVDEQYF
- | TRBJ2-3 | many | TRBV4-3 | TGCGCCAGCAGCCAAGAAGCAGGGCCGAGCACAGATACGCAGTATTTT | CASSQEAGPSTDTQYF
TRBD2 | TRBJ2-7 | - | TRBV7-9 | TGTGCCAGCAGCTTGGTAGCGGGTCGGGAGCAGTACTTC | CASSLVAGREQYF
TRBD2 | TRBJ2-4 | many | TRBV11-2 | TGTGCCAGCAGCTTAGTAGGAGGCCTAGCGGTAGCTTCCAAAAACATTCAGTACTTC | CASSLVGGLAVASKNIQYF
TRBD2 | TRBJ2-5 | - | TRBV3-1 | TGTGCCAGCAGCCAAGATAGGCGGGGGGAAGAGACCCAGTACTTC | CASSQDRRGEETQYF
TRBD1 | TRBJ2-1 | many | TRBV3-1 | TGTGCCAGCAGCCTTTTACCGGGACAGGTCAGCAGTGAGCAGTTCTTC | CASSLLPGQVSSEQFF
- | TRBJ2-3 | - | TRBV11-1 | TGTGCCAGCAGCTCGGACGAGGCGGATACGCAGTATTTT | CASSSDEADTQYF
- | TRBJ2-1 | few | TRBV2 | TGTGCCAGCAGTCCCAGCGAATGGGGGACCACAGACCACAATGAGCAGTTCTTC | CASSPSEWGTTDHNEQFF
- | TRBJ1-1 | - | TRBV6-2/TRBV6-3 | TGTGCCAGCAGTTACGGGAAGGACTCCGGGAGGAGCATGAACACTGAAGCTTTCTTT | CASSYGKDSGRSMNTEAFF
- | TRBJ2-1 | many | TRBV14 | TGTGCCAGCAGCCAGTCCCCGTACAATGAGCAGTTCTTC | CASSQSPYNEQFF
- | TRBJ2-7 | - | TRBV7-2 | TGTGCCAGCAGCTTAGTTTACGGACAGAGCGAGCAGTACTTC | CASSLVYGQSEQYF
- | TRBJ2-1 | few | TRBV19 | TGTGCCAGTAGTATAATGAGCTCCTACAATGAGCAGTTCTTC | CASSIMSSYNEQFF
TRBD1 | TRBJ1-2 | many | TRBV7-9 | TGTGCCAGCAGTTCAGGACAGGAACCTAACTATGGCTACACCTTC | CASSSGQEPNYGYTF
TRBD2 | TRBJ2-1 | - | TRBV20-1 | TGCAGTGCTAGCGGGAGGACTAGTGAGCAGTTCTTC | CSASGRTSEQFF
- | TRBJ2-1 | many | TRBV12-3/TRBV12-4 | TGTGCCAGCAGCCCCCAGGAGGGGTCTCACAATGAGCAGTTCTTC | CASSPQEGSHNEQFF
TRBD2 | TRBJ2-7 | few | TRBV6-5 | TGTGCCAGCAGTTATTACGGCGGGAGTTCTTCGAGCGACGAGCAGTACTTC | CASSYYGGSSSSDEQYF
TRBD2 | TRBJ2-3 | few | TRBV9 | TGTGCCAGCAGCGTAGTGACTAGCGGGAGCACAGATACGCAGTATTTT | CASSVVTSGSTDTQYF
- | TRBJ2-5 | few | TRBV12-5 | TGTGCTAGTGGTTTGGGGCAGCAAGAGACCCAGTACTTC | CASGLGQQETQYF
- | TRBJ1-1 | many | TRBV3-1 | TGTGCCAGCAGCCAAGGAGGGGGGCTGAACACTGAAGCTTTCTTT | CASSQGGGLNTEAFF
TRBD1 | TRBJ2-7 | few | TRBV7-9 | TGTGCCAGCAGCTTAGGACAGGGGCCCTGGGACGAGCAGTACTTC | CASSLGQGPWDEQYF
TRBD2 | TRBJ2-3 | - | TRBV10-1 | TGCGCCAGCAGTCGGACTAGTTTCTCAGATACGCAGTATTTT | CASSRTSFSDTQYF
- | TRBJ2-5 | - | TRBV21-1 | TGTGCCAGCAGCAAAATCGCCGCGGGAGGGCCAGGAGAGACCCAGTACTTC | CASSKIAAGGPGETQYF
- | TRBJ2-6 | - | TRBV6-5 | TGTGCCAGCAGTTACTCGACAGGCGGGAGCTCTGGGGCCAACGTCCTGACTTTC | CASSYSTGGSSGANVLTF
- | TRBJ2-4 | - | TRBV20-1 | TGCAGTGCTAGGGCCCAGCAGTTAGCCAAAAACATTCAGTACTTC | CSARAQQLAKNIQYF
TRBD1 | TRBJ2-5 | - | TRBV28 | TGTGCCAGCAGTTCATCGACAGGGCAAGAGACCCAGTACTTC | CASSSSTGQETQYF
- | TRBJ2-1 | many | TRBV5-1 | TGCGCCAGCAGCTTGGTCGGGGAGGACTACAATGAGCAGTTCTTC | CASSLVGEDYNEQFF
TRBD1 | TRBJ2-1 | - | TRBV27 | TGTGCCAGCAGTTTATCCGCATTGGCAGGGGGCTCCTACAATGAGCAGTTCTTC | CASSLSALAGGSYNEQFF
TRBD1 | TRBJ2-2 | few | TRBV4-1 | TGCGCCAGCAGCCCCGGCCGACAGGGGGCCGGGGAGCTGTTTTTT | CASSPGRQGAGELFF
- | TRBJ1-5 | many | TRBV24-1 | TGTGCCACCAGTGACAGCGGGAATCAGCCCCAGCATTTT | CATSDSGNQPQHF
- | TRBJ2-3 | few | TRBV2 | TGTGCCAGCAAGTGGAGCAGGACAGATACGCAGTATTTT | CASKWSRTDTQYF
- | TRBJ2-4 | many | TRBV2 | TGTGCCAGCAGTGAAGGTCAGGGGGCCAAAAACATTCAGTACTTC | CASSEGQGAKNIQYF
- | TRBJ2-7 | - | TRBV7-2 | TGTGCCAGCGCGATCACACAGGGCTCTAGGGAGCAGTACTTC | CASAITQGSREQYF
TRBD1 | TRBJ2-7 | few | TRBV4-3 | TGCGCCAGCAGCCAAGATAGCGCACAGGGGGCCGGCGGGGTCGCGCCGGAGCAGTACTTC | CASSQDSAQGAGGVAPEQYF
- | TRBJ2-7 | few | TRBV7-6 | TGTGCCAGCAGCTTAGACCCGACTGATGTCGTGCGGTACTTC | CASSLDPTDVVRYF
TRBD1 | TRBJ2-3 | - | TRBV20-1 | TGCAGTGCTAGTTCCCCGACAGGGGGCACAGATACGCAGTATTTT | CSASSPTGGTDTQYF
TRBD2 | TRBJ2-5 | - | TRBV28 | TGTGCCACCAGACTAGCGGGAGGACAAGAGACCCAGTACTTC | CATRLAGGQETQYF
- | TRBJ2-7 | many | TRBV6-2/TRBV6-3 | TGTGCCAGCAGTTACTCACACGAGCAGTACTTC | CASSYSHEQYF
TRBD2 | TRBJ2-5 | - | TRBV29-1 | TGCAGCGAAACTAGCGGGAGTAAGACCCAGTACTTC | CSETSGSKTQYF
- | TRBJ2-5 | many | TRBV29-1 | TGCAGCGTTGAAGATCTGCCCTTAGTGCTCCAAGAGACCCAGTACTTC | CSVEDLPLVLQETQYF